The entry below gives a single T cell receptor beta chain sequence along with its context. What it binds is unknown. This sample is drawn from a study of T cell responses to AZD1222 COVID-19 vaccine. Study-wide findings and caveats: The donor group comprised mostly white British people and more females; the analysis possibly underestimated clonal diversity. Seropositivity was recorded at baseline in only a handful of AZD1222 recipients. Increased Spike-specific TCR breadth and depth were observed after two AZD1222 doses. Repertoires were obtained only post-peak T cell response.

Clones were read by immunoSEQ multiplex PCR, and TCRdb kept only the in-frame ones, dropping some. In the table there are approximately 70,000 clones, about 85% of which are singletons. Sequencing used peripheral blood, obtained on day 0 of AZD1222 vaccination. This TCR came from an adult in good health.

The CDR3 DNA reads TGTGCCAGTAGTTCCCGAGCCCTGGATGAGCAGTTCTTC. As protein: CASSSRALDEQFF. V is TRBV19 and J is TRBJ2-1; D unresolved. Germline V CDR1 and CDR2: LNHDA, SQIVND (reference sequence). CDR3 length equals 13 residues. The V end lost 5 bases, the J end lost 8 bases, and 13 bases lay between the germline ends.